This is a list of T cell receptor beta chains from one sample in a study of metastatic and nonmetastatic thyroid tumors. TCRdb reanalyzed the PCR reads with MiXCR. The data contain fewer than 55,000 clones, about 16% of them singletons. Sequencing was carried out using blood. These receptors originate from a female donor with papillary thyroid cancer or a benign thyroid nodule (not recorded which). Some clones in this sample may be carry-over from other donors' samples. Both conserved end residues are part of each CDR3. The order of the fields is D gene, clone size, V gene, J gene, CDR3 protein, CDR3 DNA. A D gene is named only where the DNA matches it firmly. Expanded clones get a size class; other rows say once, few or many, or leave the size out.

>NA|many|TRBV7-8|TRBJ2-7
CASSLVVGAGEQYF
TGTGCCAGCAGCTTAGTCGTGGGAGCGGGCGAGCAGTACTTC
>NA|many|TRBV11-3|TRBJ2-6
CASSFDSSGANVLTF
TGTGCCAGCAGCTTCGACAGCTCTGGGGCCAACGTCCTGACTTTC
>NA|NA|TRBV12-3/TRBV12-4|TRBJ1-1
CASSLWGPEAFF
TGTGCCAGCAGTTTGTGGGGGCCCGAAGCTTTCTTT
>NA|NA|TRBV11-2|TRBJ2-7
CASGGGDRGGEQYF
TGTGCCAGCGGCGGGGGAGACAGAGGGGGCGAGCAGTACTTC
>NA|many|TRBV27|TRBJ1-4
CASSLGGSGEKLFF
TGTGCCAGCAGTTTGGGGGGGTCGGGTGAAAAACTGTTTTTT
>TRBD2|few|TRBV24-1|TRBJ2-7
CSTGYGLAEKYF
TGTTCCACCGGTTATGGACTAGCGGAGAAGTACTTC
>NA|NA|TRBV3-1|TRBJ2-2
CASSKVTGELLF
TGTGCCAGCAGCAAAGTCACCGGGGAGCTCCTTTTT
>NA|many|TRBV4-1|TRBJ1-3
CASSQMDNSGNTIYF
TGCGCCAGCAGCCAGATGGACAACTCTGGAAACACCATATATTTT
>TRBD1|few|TRBV28|TRBJ1-2
CASSACQLQGEQGYTF
TGTGCCAGCAGTGCGTGCCAATTACAGGGGGAGCAAGGCTACACCTTC
>NA|many|TRBV28|TRBJ1-4
CASSKSTNEKLFF
TGTGCCAGCAGCAAATCAACTAATGAAAAACTGTTTTTT
>TRBD1|many|TRBV5-4|TRBJ1-3
CASTTDRADTIYF
TGTGCCAGCACCACGGACAGGGCTGACACCATATATTTT
>NA|many|TRBV11-2|TRBJ1-1
CASSLGRSNTEAFF
TGTGCCAGCAGCTTAGGGCGTTCGAACACTGAAGCTTTCTTT